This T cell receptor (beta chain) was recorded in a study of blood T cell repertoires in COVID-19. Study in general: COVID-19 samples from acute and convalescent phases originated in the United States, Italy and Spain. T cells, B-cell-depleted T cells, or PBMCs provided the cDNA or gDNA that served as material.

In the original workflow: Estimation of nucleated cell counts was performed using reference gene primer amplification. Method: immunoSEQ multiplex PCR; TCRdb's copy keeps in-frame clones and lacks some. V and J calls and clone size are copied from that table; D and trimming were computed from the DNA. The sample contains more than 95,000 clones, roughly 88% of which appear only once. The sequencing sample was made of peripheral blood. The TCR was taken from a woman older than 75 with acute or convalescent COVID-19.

The CDR3 loop is CASSSEVTSGKYEQYF. The CDR3 nucleotides are TGTGCCAGCAGCTCCGAGGTAACTAGCGGGAAATACGAGCAGTACTTC. J is TRBJ2-7 and V is TRBV9; 10 bases align to TRBD2. The V gene's germline CDR1 is SGDLS and CDR2 YYNGEE. CDR3 length equals 16 residues. The trim removed 4 bases at V and 4 bases at J, leaving 11 bases unmatched. The complete variable domain, with remaining parts taken from reference TRBV9 and TRBJ2-7, reads DSGVTQTPKHLITATGQRVTLRCSPRSGDLSVYWYQQSLDQGLQFLIQYYNGEERAKGNILERFSAQQFPDLHSELNLSSLELGDSALYFCASSSEVTSGKYEQYFGPGTRLTVT.